This T cell receptor beta chain was sequenced for a study of cytomegalovirus exposure and HLA in healthy donors. Every donor was a healthy person donating bone marrow. PCR amplification relied on 60 Vbeta primers (plus 13 Jbeta primers). Clones were read by immunoSEQ multiplex PCR, and TCRdb kept only the in-frame ones, dropping some. The sample has about 150,000 clones; 80% to 90% are singletons. Points on this clone: The antigen remains undetermined.

General study findings and limits: The listing of roughly 160 TCR beta chains classed them as cytomegalovirus-associated.

This CDR3 is built from 13 residues. Germline CDR1 SNHLY, CDR2 FYNNEI. Unmatched junction bases numbered 1, after V lost 7 bases and J lost 2 bases. The chain has TRBV2 and TRBJ2-7, with 11 bases lining up with TRBD1. Sequenced sample: PBMCs. The TCR comes from a girl between 5 and 17 years old in good health and CMV-seropositive. CDR3 coding DNA: TGTGCCAGCACGGGACAGGGGGCCTACGAGCAGTACTTC. Translated, it gives CASTGQGAYEQYF.